Given below is one T cell receptor (beta chain) in context. The antigen remains unidentified. The data belong to a study of neoadjuvant anti-PD-1 for oral cavity cancer. Study summary: Patients mostly received three to four biweekly nivolumab doses at 3 mg/kg before surgery. Study-level points and caveats: Higher pretreatment blood Treg/Th17 ratios correlated with higher pretreatment blood and lower post-treatment tumor TCRbeta clonality.

The CDR3 spans 15 residues. Trimming removed 4 bases from V and 6 bases from J; junction bases left unmatched: 4. Profiling relied on immunoSEQ multiplex PCR, and the TCRdb table lists in-frame clones only, not all of them. The sample has approximately 15,000 clones; less than 80% are singletons. This sequence joins TRBV5-7 and TRBJ1-4; 12 nucleotides agree with TRBD1. TRBV5-7 is placed among ORFs of uncertain function. The sequencing here drew on PBMCs, taken before nivolumab (anti-PD-1) treatment. This receptor was identified in a person aged 35-79 years with oral cavity squamous cell carcinoma. As DNA, the CDR3 is TGTGCCAGCAGCGGGGACAGGGGGCGGGATGAAAAACTGTTTTTT. Translation gives CASSGDRGRDEKLFF.